The entry that follows covers one T cell receptor (beta chain) sequence. The sample is drawn from a study of blood T cell repertoires in COVID-19. Overall study: Some COVID-19 samples were acute and others convalescent; all came from the United States, Italy and Spain. T cells, B-cell-depleted T cells, or PBMCs supplied cDNA or gDNA.

Original processing methods: Amplifying reference gene primers gave estimates of nucleated cell counts. Here immunoSEQ multiplex PCR was the method, and the copy in TCRdb shows in-frame clones only, minus some. That table gives V, J and clone size, and the DNA gave D and trimming. The data hold about 120,000 clones, with about 79% observed a single time. The receptor's source is a man between 65 and 80 years old with acute or convalescent COVID-19. The material sequenced was peripheral blood.

The CDR3 loop is CASSADRASLGSKNIQYF. DNA of the CDR3: TGTGCCAGCAGTGCCGACAGGGCTTCGCTGGGAAGCAAAAACATTCAGTACTTC. J is TRBJ2-4 and V is TRBV6-1, with 7 nucleotides matching TRBD1. The germline gives CDR1 MNHNS, CDR2 SASEGT. With 4 bases clipped from V and 3 bases from J, the junction kept 15 bases outside the gene matches. There are 18 residues in the CDR3.